The present T cell receptor beta chain was sequenced within a study of shared clonotypes between healthy human individuals. From germline, CDR1 is SEHNR and CDR2 FQNEAQ (reference sequence). CDR3 length: 11 amino acids. V lost 3 bases, J lost 4 bases, and 3 bases lay in between. A note on this clone: The sample holds other DNA sequences that translate to the same CDR3.

Data came from immunoSEQ multiplex PCR; TCRdb stores just in-frame clones and leaves some out. The data show 450,000 to 650,000 clones, roughly four fifths seen once. Sequenced: PBMCs. This rearrangement joins TRBV7-9 to TRBJ2-5, with no clear D. The origin of this receptor is a woman aged 40 to 49 in good health. Some clones in this sample may be carry-over from other donors' samples. The CDR3 region is CASSFGETQYF. The CDR3 DNA is TGTGCCAGCAGCTTCGGAGAGACCCAGTACTTC. Full variable domain (remainder filled in from reference TRBV7-9 and TRBJ2-5): DTGVSQNPRHKITKRGQNVTFRCDPISEHNRLYWYRQTLGQGPEFLTYFQNEAQLEKSRLLSDRFSAERPKGSFSTLEIQRTEQGDSAMYLCASSFGETQYFGPGTRLLVL.